The 5 T cell receptor beta chains listed next were all sequenced from one sample in a study of cytomegalovirus exposure and HLA in healthy donors (dated by TCRdb to about 2017). The library was built by means of the immunoSEQ multiplex PCR assay. The multiplex PCR relied on a mix of 60 forward primers for TCR Vbeta segments and 13 reverse primers for TCR Jbeta segments. TCRdb mirrors the immuneACCESS table, restricted to in-frame sequences. Some clones are absent from its copies; in checked studies, under half trace to an unresolved V gene, and the reason for the others is unknown. The sample contains some 110,000 clones, about 64% of them found a single time. 2.8% of the sample is in the top ten clones. Material for sequencing was PBMCs. The receptors derive from a female donor in good health and CMV-seronegative.

This chain uses TRBV29-1 with TRBJ1-1; 9 bases match TRBD1. From germline, CDR1 is SQVTM and CDR2 ANQGSEA. The V and J ends lost 3 bases and 12 bases, in that order; junction bases with no gene match: 8. This CDR3 contains 12 residues. The CDR3 here is CSVDDRGRVSFF. In DNA, the CDR3 is TGCAGCGTTGACGACAGGGGGAGGGTATCTTTCTTT.

The genes are TRBV5-1 and TRBJ2-3; D is perhaps TRBD1 (6 bases). CDR3 length: 15 amino acids. Per the germline V gene, CDR1 is SGHRS and CDR2 is YFSETQ. Trimming left V 0 bases short and J 2 bases short, with 10 bases between. The CDR3 DNA sequence: TGCGCCAGCAGCTTGGAGGGGGTTTCCACAGATACGCAGTATTTT. Amino acid sequence: CASSLEGVSTDTQYF. The full variable domain, rest sourced from reference TRBV5-1 and TRBJ2-3, is KAGVTQTPRYLIKTRGQQVTLSCSPISGHRSVSWYQQTPGQGLQFLFEYFSETQRNKGNFPGRFSGRQFSNSRSEMNVSTLELGDSALYLCASSLEGVSTDTQYFGPGTRLTVL.

The chain links TRBV7-2 to TRBJ2-7, with D unresolved. This CDR3 is 14 amino acids long. Trimming took 5 bases from V and 2 from J, leaving 13 bases between them. CDR1 SGHTA and CDR2 FQGNSA come from the germline V gene. The CDR3 region is CASSIGVSTYEQYF. CDR3 nucleotides: TGTGCCAGCAGCATTGGAGTCAGCACCTACGAGCAGTACTTC.

This clone was detected ten times or more. The rearrangement joins TRBV5-4 to TRBJ1-1; 7 positions match TRBD1. This CDR3 contains 13 residues. The V segment lost 5 bases and the J segment 5 bases; nucleotides outside the gene matches: 6. CDR1 SGHNT and CDR2 YYREEE come from the germline V gene (reference sequence). CDR3 coding DNA: TGTGCCAGCAGTCCTACCAGGGGGACTGAAGCTTTCTTT. Translated, it gives CASSPTRGTEAFF. The full variable domain, completed using reference TRBV5-4 and TRBJ1-1, is ETGVTQSPTHLIKTRGQQVTLRCSSQSGHNTVSWYQQALGQGPQFIFQYYREEENGRGNFPPRFSGLQFPNYSSELNVNALELDDSALYLCASSPTRGTEAFFGQGTRLTVV.

In its sample, this clone was seen a few times. The chain couples TRBV6-5 to TRBJ1-1; D is unresolved. The CDR3 extends over 11 amino acids. Germline V gives CDR1 MNHEY, CDR2 SVGAGI. V was clipped by 2 bases and J by 11 bases, with 9 bases between them. The CDR3 sequence is CASSYPPLAFF. The CDR3 DNA is TGTGCCAGCAGTTACCCTCCCCTGGCTTTCTTT.